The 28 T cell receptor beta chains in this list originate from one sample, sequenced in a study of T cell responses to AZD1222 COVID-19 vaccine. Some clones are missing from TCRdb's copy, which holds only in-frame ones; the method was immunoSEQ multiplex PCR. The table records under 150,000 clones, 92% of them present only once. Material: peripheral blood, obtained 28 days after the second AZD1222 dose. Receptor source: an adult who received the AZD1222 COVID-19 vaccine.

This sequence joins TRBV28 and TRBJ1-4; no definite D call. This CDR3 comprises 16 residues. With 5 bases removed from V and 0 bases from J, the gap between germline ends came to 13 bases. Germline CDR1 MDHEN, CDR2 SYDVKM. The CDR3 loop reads CASSLLAGATNEKLFF. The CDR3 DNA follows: TGTGCCAGCAGTCTCCTTGCGGGAGCAACTAATGAAAAACTGTTTTTT.

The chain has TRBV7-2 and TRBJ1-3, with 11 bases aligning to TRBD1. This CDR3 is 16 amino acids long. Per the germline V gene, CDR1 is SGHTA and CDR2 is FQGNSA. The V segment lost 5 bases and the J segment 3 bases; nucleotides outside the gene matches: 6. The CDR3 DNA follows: TGTGCCAGCAGCCACGGACAGGGGGCAGGTGGAAACACCATATATTTT. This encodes CASSHGQGAGGNTIYF.

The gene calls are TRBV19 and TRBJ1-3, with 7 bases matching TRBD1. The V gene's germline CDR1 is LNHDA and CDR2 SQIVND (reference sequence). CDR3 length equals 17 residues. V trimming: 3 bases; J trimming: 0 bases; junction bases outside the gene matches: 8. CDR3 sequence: CASSIAGTVRSGNTIYF. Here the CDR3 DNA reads TGTGCCAGTAGTATCGCCGGGACAGTCCGCTCTGGAAACACCATATATTTT.

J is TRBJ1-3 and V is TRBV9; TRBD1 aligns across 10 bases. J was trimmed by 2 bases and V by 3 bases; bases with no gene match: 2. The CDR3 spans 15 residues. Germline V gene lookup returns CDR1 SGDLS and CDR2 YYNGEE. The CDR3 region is CASSAGTGAGNTIYF. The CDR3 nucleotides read TGTGCCAGCAGCGCCGGGACAGGGGCTGGAAACACCATATATTTT.

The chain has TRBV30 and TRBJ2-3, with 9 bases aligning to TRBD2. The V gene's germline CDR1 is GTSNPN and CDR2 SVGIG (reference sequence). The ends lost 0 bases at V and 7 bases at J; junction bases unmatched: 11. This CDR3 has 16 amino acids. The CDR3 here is CAWSVGLAGVRNTQYF. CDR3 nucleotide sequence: TGTGCCTGGAGTGTAGGGTTAGCGGGGGTCAGGAATACGCAGTATTTT.

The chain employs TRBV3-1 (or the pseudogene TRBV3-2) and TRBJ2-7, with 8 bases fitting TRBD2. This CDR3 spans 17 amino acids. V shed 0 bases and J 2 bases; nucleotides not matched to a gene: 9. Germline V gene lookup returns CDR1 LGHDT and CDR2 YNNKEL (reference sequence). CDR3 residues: CASSQEKGSGRAYEQYF. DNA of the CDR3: TGTGCCAGCAGCCAAGAGAAAGGGTCCGGGAGGGCCTACGAGCAGTACTTC.

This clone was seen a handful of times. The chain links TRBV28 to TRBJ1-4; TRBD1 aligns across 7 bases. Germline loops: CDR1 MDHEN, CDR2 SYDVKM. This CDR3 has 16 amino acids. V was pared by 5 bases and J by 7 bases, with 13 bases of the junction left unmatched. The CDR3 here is CASSNSGQTFGEKLFF. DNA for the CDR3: TGTGCCAGCAGTAACTCGGGACAGACCTTTGGTGAAAAACTGTTTTTT.

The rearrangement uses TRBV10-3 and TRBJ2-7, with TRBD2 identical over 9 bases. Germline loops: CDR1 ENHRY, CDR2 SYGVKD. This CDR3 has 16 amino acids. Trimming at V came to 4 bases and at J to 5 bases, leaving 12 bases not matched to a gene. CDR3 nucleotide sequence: TGTGCCATCAGTGTACATGCGGGGGGGAGGAACAACGAGCAGTACTTC. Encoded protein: CAISVHAGGRNNEQYF.

CDR3 loop: CATSDANQPQHF. The DNA for the CDR3 is TGTGCCACCAGTGATGCCAATCAGCCCCAGCATTTT. The V call is TRBV24-1, the J call TRBJ1-5; no reliable D call. The germline CDR1 and CDR2 sequences are KGHDR and SFDVKD. The length of the CDR3 is 12 residues. Trimming took 3 bases from V and 3 from J, leaving 2 bases between them.

The chain's CDR3 is CAISESPERAGELFF. CDR3 coding DNA: TGTGCCATCAGTGAGTCACCAGAGAGGGCCGGGGAGCTGTTTTTT. The rearrangement joins TRBV10-3 to TRBJ2-2; a possible D gene is TRBD2 (5 bases). In germline, CDR1 is ENHRY, CDR2 SYGVKD. CDR3 size: 15 residues. Trimming removed 0 bases from V and 6 bases from J, with 11 bases in between.

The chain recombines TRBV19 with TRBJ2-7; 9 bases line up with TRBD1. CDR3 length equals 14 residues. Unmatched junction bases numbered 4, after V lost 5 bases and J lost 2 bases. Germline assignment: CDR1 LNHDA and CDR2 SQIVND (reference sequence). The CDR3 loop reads CASSGRDRAYEQYF. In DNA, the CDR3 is TGTGCCAGTAGTGGCCGGGACAGGGCCTACGAGCAGTACTTC. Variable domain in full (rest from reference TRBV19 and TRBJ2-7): DGGITQSPKYLFRKEGQNVTLSCEQNLNHDAMYWYRQDPGQGLRLIYYSQIVNDFQKGDIAEGYSVSREKKESFPLTVTSAQKNPTAFYLCASSGRDRAYEQYFGPGTRLTVT.

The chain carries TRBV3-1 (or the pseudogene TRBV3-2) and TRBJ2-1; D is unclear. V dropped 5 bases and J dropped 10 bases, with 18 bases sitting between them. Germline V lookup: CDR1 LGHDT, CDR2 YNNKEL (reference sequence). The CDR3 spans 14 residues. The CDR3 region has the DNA TGTGCCAGCAGCAGCCGCCTGAAGGGCGAGGAGCAGTTCTTC. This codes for CASSSRLKGEEQFF.

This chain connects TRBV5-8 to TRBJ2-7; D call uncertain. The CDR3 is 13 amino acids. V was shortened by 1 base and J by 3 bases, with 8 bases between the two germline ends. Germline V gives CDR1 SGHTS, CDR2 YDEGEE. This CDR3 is CASSLRPRYEQYF. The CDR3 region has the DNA TGTGCCAGCAGCTTGAGGCCGCGCTACGAGCAGTACTTC.

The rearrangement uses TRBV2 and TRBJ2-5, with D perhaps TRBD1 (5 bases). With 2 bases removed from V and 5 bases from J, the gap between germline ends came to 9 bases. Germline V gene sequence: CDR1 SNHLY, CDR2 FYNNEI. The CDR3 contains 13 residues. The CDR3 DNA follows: TGTGCCAGCAGTGAACGCAGGGCGGAGACCCAGTACTTC. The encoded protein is CASSERRAETQYF.

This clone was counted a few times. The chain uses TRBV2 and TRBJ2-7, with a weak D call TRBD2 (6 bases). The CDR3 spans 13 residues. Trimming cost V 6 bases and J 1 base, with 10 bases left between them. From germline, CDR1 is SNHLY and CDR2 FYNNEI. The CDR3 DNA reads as TGTGCCAGCAGCCCTGGGAGGTCCTACGAGCAGTACTTC. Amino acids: CASSPGRSYEQYF.

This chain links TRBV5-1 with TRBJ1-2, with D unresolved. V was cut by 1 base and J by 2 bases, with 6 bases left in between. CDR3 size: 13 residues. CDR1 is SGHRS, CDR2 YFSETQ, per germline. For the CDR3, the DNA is TGCGCCAGCAGCTTGATCGAGAACTATGGCTACACCTTC. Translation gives CASSLIENYGYTF. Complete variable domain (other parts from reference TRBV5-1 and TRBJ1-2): KAGVTQTPRYLIKTRGQQVTLSCSPISGHRSVSWYQQTPGQGLQFLFEYFSETQRNKGNFPGRFSGRQFSNSRSEMNVSTLELGDSALYLCASSLIENYGYTFGSGTRLTVV.

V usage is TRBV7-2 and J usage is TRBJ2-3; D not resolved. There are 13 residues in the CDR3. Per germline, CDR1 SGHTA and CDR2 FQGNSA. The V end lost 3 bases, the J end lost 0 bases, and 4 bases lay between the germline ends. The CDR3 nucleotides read TGTGCCAGCAGCTTTCAGAGCACAGATACGCAGTATTTT. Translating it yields CASSFQSTDTQYF.

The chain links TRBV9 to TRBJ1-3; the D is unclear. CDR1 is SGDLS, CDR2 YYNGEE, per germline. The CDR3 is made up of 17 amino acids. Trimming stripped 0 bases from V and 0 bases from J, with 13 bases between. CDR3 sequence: CASSVAEGDGSGNTIYF. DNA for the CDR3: TGTGCCAGCAGCGTAGCTGAGGGCGACGGCTCTGGAAACACCATATATTTT.

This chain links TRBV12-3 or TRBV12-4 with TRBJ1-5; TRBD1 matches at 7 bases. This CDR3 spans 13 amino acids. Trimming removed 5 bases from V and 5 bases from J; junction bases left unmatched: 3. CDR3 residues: CASSATGDQPQHF. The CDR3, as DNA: TGTGCCAGCAGTGCAACAGGGGATCAGCCCCAGCATTTT.

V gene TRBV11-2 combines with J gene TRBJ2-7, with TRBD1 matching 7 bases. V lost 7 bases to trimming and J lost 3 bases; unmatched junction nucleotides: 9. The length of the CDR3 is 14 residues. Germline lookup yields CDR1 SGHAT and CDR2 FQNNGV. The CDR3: CASNQDRTRYEQYF. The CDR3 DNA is TGTGCCAGCAACCAGGACAGGACGCGCTACGAGCAGTACTTC.

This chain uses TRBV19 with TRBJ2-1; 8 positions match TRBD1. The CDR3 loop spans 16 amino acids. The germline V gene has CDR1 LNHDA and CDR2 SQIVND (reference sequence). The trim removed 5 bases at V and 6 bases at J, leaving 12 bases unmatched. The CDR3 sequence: CASSPFGQGSGNEQFF. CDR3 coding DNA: TGTGCCAGTAGTCCCTTTGGACAGGGTTCAGGCAATGAGCAGTTCTTC.

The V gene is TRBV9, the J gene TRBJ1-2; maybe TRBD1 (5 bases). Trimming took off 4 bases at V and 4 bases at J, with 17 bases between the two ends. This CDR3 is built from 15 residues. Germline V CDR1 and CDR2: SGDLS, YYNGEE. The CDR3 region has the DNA TGTGCCAGCAGCCCCGGGGCCTCCGAGGGCTATGGCTACACCTTC. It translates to CASSPGASEGYGYTF.

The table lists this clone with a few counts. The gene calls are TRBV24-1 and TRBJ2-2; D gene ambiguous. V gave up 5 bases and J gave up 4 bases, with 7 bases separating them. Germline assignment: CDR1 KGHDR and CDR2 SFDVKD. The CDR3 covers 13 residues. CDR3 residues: CATSVRATGELFF. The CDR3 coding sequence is TGTGCCACCAGTGTTAGGGCCACCGGGGAGCTGTTTTTT.

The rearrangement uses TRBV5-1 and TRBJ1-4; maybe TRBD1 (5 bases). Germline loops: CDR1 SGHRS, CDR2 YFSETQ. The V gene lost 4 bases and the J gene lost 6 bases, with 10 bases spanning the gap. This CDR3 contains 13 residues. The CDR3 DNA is TGCGCCAGCAGCCCGGGACTTGATGAAAAACTGTTTTTT. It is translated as CASSPGLDEKLFF.

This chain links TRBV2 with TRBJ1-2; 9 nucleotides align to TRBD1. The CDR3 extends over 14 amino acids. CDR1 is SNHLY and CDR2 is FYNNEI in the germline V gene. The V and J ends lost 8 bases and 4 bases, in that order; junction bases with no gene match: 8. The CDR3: CASVGQGIFYGYTF. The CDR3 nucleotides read TGTGCCAGCGTGGGACAGGGAATTTTCTATGGCTACACCTTC.

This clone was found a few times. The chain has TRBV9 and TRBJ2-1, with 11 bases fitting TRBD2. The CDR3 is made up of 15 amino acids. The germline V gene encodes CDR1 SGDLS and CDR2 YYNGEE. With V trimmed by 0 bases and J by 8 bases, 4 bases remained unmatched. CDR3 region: CASSVALAGVDEQFF. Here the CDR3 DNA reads TGTGCCAGCAGCGTAGCACTAGCGGGAGTGGATGAGCAGTTCTTC.

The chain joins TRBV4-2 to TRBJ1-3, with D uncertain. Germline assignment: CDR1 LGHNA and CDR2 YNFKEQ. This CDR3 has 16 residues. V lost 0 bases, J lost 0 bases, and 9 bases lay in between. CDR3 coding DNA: TGTGCCAGCAGCCAAGAAACACCCGGCTCTGGAAACACCATATATTTT. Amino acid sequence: CASSQETPGSGNTIYF.

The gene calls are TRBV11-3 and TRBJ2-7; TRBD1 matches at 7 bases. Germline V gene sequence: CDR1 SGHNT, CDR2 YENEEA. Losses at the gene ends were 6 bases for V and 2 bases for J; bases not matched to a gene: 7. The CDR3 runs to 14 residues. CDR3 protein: CASSPGQAPYEQYF. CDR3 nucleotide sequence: TGTGCCAGCAGTCCCGGACAGGCCCCCTACGAGCAGTACTTC. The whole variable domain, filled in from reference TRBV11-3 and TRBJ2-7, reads EAGVVQSPRYKIIEKKQPVAFWCNPISGHNTLYWYLQNLGQGPELLIRYENEEAVDDSQLPKDRFSAERLKGVDSTLKIQPAELGDSAVYLCASSPGQAPYEQYFGPGTRLTVT.